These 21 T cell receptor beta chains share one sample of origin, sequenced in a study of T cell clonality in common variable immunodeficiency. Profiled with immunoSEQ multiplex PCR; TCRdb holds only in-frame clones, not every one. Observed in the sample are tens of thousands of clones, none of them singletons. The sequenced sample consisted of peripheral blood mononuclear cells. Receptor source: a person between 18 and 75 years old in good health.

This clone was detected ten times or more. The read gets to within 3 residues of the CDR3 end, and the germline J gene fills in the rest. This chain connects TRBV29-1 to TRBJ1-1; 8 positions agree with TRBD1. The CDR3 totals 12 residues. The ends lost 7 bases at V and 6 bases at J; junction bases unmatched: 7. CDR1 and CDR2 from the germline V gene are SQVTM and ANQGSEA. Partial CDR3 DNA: TGCAGCGGAATCTCACAGGGGGCTGAA. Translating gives CSGISQGAE. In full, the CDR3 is CSGISQGAEAFF.

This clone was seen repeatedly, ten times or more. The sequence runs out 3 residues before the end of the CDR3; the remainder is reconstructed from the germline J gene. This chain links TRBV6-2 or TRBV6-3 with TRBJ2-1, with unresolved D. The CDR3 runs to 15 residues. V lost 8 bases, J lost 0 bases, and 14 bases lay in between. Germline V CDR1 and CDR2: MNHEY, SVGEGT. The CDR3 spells CASAPLGTSYNEQFF. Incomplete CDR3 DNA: TGTGCCAGCGCCCCCCTCGGTACCTCCTACAATGAG.

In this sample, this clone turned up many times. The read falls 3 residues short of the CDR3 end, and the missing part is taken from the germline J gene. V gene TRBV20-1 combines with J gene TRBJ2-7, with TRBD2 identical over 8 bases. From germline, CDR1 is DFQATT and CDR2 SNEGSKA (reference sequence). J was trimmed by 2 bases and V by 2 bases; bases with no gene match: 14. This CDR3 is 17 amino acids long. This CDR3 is CSARPHFGVAGTYEQYF. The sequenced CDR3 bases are TGCAGTGCTAGACCCCACTTTGGGGTAGCGGGAACCTACGAG.

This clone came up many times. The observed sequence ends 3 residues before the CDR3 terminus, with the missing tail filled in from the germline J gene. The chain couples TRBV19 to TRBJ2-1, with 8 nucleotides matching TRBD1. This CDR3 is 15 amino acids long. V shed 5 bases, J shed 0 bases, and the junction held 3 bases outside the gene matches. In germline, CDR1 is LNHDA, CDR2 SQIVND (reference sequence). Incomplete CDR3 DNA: TGTGCCAGTAGTTTTACAGGGGGCTCCTACAATGAG. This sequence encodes CASSFTGGSYNE. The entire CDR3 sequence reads CASSFTGGSYNEQFF.

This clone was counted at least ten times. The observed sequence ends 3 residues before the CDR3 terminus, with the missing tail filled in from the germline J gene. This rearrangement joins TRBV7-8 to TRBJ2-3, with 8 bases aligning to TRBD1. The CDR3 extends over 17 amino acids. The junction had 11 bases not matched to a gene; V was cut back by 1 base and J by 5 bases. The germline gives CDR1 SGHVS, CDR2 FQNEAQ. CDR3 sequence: CASSLGANRGVGDTQYF. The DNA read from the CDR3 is TGTGCCAGCAGCTTAGGGGCCAACAGGGGGGTAGGAGATACG.

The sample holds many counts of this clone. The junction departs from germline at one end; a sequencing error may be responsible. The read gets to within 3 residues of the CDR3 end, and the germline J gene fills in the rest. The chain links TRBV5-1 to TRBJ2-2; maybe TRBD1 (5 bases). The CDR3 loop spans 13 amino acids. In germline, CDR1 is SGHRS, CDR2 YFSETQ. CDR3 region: CASSLEDTGELFF. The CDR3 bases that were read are TGCGCCAGCAGCTTGGAGGACACTGGGGAG.

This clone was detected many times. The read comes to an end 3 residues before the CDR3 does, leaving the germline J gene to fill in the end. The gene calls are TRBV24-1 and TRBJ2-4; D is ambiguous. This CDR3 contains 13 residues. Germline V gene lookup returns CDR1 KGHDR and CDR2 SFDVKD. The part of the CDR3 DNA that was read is TGTGCCACCAGTGATTTCAAATCCGGGATT. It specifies CATSDFKSGI. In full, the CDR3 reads CATSDFKSGIQYF.

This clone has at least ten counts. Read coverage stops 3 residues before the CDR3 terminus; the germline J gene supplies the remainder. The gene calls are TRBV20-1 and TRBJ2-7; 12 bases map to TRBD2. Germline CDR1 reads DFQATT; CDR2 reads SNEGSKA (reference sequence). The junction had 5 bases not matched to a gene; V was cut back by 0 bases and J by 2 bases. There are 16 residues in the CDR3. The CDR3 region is CSARDATSGGPYEQYF. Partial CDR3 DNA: TGCAGTGCTAGAGATGCGACTAGCGGGGGACCCTACGAG.

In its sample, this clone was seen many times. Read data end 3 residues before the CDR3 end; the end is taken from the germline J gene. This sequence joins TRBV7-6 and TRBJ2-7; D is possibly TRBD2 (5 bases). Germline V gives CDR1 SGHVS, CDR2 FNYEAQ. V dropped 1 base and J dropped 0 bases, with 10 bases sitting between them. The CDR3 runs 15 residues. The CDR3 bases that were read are TGTGCCAGCAGCTTAGAAGCGGCGGGCTCCTACGAG. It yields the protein CASSLEAAGSYE. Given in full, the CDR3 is CASSLEAAGSYEQYF.

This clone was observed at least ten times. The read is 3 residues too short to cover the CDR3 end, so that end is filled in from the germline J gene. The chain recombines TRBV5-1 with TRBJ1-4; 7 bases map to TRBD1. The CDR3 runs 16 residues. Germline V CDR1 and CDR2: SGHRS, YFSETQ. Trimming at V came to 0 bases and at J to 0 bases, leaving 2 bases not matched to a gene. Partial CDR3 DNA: TGCGCCAGCAGCTTGGGACAGGGATCAACTAATGAAAAA. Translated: CASSLGQGSTNEK. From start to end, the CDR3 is CASSLGQGSTNEKLFF.

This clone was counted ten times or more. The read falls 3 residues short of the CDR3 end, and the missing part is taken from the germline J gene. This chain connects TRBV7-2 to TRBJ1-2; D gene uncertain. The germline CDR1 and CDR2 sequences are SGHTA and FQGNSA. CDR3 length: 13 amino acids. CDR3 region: CASSLEVGRGYTF. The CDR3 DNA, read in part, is TGTGCCAGCAGCTTAGAGGTAGGGCGAGGC.

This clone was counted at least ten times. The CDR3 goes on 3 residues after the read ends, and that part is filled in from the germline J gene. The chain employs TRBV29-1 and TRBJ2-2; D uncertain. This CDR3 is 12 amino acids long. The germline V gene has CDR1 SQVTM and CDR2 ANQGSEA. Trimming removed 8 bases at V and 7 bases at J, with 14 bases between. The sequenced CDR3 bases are TGCAGCATTGGACCAGCTAGCGGGGAG. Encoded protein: CSIGPASGE. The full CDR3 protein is CSIGPASGELFF.

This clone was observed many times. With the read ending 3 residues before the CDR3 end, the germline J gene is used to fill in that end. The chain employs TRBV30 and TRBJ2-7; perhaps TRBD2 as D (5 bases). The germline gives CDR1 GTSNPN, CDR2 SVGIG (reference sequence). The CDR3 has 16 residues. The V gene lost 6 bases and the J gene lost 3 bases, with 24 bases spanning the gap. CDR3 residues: CACNPPPSGGGYEQYF. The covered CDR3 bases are TGTGCCTGCAATCCACCCCCAAGCGGAGGAGGCTACGAG.

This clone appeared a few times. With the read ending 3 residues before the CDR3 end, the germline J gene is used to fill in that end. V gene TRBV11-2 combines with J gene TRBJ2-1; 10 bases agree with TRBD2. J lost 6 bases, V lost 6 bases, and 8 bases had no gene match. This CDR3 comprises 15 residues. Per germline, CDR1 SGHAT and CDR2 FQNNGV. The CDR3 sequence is CASRPPGLASNEQFF. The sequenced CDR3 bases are TGTGCCAGCAGACCCCCGGGACTAGCGTCCAATGAG.

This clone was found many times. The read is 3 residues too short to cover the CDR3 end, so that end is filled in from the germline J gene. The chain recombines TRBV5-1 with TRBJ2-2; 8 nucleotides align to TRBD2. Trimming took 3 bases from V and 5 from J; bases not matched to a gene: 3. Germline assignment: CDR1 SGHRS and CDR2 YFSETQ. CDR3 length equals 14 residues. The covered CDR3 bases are TGCGCCAGCAGCTCACGCGGGAGGACCGGGGAG. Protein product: CASSSRGRTGE. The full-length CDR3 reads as CASSSRGRTGELFF.

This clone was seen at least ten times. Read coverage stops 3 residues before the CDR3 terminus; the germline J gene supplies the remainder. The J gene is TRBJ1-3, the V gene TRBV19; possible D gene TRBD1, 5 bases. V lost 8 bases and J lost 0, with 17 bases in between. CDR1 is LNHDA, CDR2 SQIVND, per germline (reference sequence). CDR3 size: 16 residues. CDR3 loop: CASRPGWLDSGNTIYF. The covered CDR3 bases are TGTGCCAGTCGGCCAGGGTGGTTAGACTCTGGAAACACC.

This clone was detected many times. The part of the CDR3 DNA that was read is TGCGCCAGCAGCGGACAGGGTTCCACCGGGGAG. Its translation is CASSGQGSTGE. The entire CDR3 protein is CASSGQGSTGELFF. This chain uses TRBV5-1 with TRBJ2-2, with 8 bases that match TRBD1. The read ends 3 residues shy of where the CDR3 ends; the end is completed using the germline J gene. V dropped 4 bases and J dropped 4; count of bases not matched to a gene: 3. This CDR3 is built from 14 residues. Germline CDR1 and CDR2: SGHRS and YFSETQ.

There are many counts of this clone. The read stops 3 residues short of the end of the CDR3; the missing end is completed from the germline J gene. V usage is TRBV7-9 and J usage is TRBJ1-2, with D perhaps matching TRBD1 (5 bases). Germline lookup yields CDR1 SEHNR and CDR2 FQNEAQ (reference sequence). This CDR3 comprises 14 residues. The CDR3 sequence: CASSLAAGLGSYTF. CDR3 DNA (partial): TGTGCCAGCAGCTTAGCAGCAGGGCTTGGGAGC.

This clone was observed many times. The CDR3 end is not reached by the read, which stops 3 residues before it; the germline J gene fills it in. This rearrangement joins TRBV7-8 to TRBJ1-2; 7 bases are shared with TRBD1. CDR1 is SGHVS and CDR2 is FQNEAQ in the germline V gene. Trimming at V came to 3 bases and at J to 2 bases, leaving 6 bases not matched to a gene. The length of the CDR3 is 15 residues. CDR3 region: CASSLATGLNYGYTF. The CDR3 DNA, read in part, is TGTGCCAGCAGCTTGGCGACAGGGTTGAACTATGGC.

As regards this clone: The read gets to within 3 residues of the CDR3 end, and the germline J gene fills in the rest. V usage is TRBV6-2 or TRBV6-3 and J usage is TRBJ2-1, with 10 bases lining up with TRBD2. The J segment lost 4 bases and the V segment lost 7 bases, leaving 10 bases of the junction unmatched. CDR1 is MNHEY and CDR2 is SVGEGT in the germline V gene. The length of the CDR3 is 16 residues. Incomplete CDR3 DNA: TGTGCCAGCACTGAGCCGGGACTAGCGCGATACAATGAG. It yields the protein CASTEPGLARYNE. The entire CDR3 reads CASTEPGLARYNEQFF.

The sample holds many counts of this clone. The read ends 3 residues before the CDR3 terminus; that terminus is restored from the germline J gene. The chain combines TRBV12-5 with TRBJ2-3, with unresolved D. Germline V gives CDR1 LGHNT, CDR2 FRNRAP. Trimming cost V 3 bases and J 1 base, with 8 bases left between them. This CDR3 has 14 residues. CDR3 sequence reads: CASGFSRGTDTQYF. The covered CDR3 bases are TGTGCTAGTGGTTTTAGTCGCGGCACAGATACG.